This T cell receptor (beta chain) stems from a study of prognosis after radiotherapy for stage I lung cancer (dated by TCRdb to about 2021). Study-wide context: Fewer than 20 stage I NSCLC patients were enrolled in Nanjing, China, between 2018 and early 2019. Some 14 patients presented with newly diagnosed primary stage I lung tumors, and a few carried oligometastatic NSCLC following surgical resection of the primary tumor. Every patient was deemed medically inoperable, approximately eleven because of comorbidities and over five because they refused surgery. The cohort was made up of 13 men and roughly 6 women, with a median age of around 68 years and an age range of 53 to 84 years. Under 15 patients had adenocarcinoma and more than five had squamous cell carcinoma as the tumor histology. SBRT was given in 3 to 5 fractions with a biologically effective dose of at least 100 Gy, using image-guided IMRT or VMAT. In every patient, SBRT was given without any concurrent therapy. Four of the 19 patients developed distant metastases after SBRT, at a median of roughly 7 months; the other 15 showed no significant progression. Peripheral blood TCR beta repertoires were profiled in stage I NSCLC patients before and after stereotactic body radiotherapy, and the repertoires were related to distant failure. For each of the roughly 20 patients, one blood sample was taken before SBRT and one after, so the study sequenced some 40 samples in total.

Notes on this clonotype: What this receptor recognizes is not known. No qualities accompany the bases; no much larger clone lies one base away.

Two rounds of multiplex PCR were used to amplify the TCR beta CDR3 region from genomic DNA. The first PCR round used primers specific to each TRBV and TRBJ gene, with sequences filed in Chinese patent CN105087789A. Universal primers were used in the second PCR round. The Roche High Pure PCR Template Preparation Kit was used to extract genomic DNA from frozen PBMCs. An Illumina HiSeq 3000 was used to sequence the libraries paired-end with 151 bp reads. On the authors' methods: Raw reads lacking the multiplex PCR primer sequences were removed with CutAdapt. Using PEAR, the high-quality paired reads were merged into contigs. By alignment to reference sequences, MiXCR assigned TRB V, D and J gene segments to each contig. To remove sequencing errors, CDR3 sequences were clustered according to base quality and sequence similarity. Shannon entropy normalized by the natural log of productive TCR sequence number was used as the measure of diversity. Clonality was defined as one minus Shannon entropy divided by the natural log of the number of unique clonotypes. Using the Youden index from ROC curves, the researchers picked the repertoire-metric cut-offs for progression-free survival, and all analyses were carried out in R 3.5.3. TCRdb reprocessing: public reads trimmed at Q25 with fastp, clones called with MiXCR, in-frame beta chains kept. Rows with a matching CDR3 protein are joined into one entry that keeps the most common DNA and genes. TCRdb, not the original authors, processed these V and J calls. Counted in this sample were under 20,000 distinct CDR3 sequences; less than 45% of them appeared once. The ten biggest clones cover around 47% of the sample.

What the work shows at the level of the full study, not this receptor alone: Differences by metastasis status were reportedly seen in TRBV and TRBJ usage frequencies, involving two V genes at baseline and, after SBRT, roughly ten V genes and two J genes. Post-SBRT Shannon entropy and its change from baseline were lower in patients who developed distant metastases; baseline Shannon entropy was not associated with metastases. Tumor specificity of expanded TCR clones was not determined. All reported P values were unadjusted for multiple comparisons. A decrease in unique TCR clone counts was observed after SBRT (median about 10,000 before versus some 7,000 after; Wilcoxon paired P=0.011). The study was limited by the small cohort and short follow-up, and independent validation of the study findings is required.

No patient had a history of other malignancies or prior chemotherapy or radiotherapy, and all had node-negative disease on CT and PET/CT. Roughly 5.9 milliliters of peripheral venous blood were drawn into EDTA tubes at each of two time points. Ficoll-Paque Plus density-gradient centrifugation was used to isolate PBMCs. Samples were stored at -80°C immediately after collection until analysis. CDR1 and CDR2 (SGHRS, YFSETQ) derive from the germline V gene. Clipping removes 4 bases from V and 7 bases from J, with 12 as the unmatched junction base count. The CDR3 starts with the cysteine, ends with the phenylalanine, and has 16 residues. The sequence is cut down to CDR3 DNA, 48 bases in frame from base 1.

The sequence joins TRBV5-1 to TRBJ1-5; 9 central nucleotides agree with TRBD1. This specimen consisted of PBMCs, obtained before or after stereotactic body radiation therapy (not recorded which). This clonotype was sampled from a donor over 45 with non-small cell lung cancer. CDR3 loop: CASSPDPQGAGQPQHF. In nucleotide form, the sequence is TGCGCCAGCAGCCCGGACCCACAGGGGGCAGGACAGCCCCAGCATTTT.